This T cell receptor (beta chain) was sequenced in a study of blood T cell repertoires in COVID-19. The CDR3 has 13 amino acids. Germline V gene lookup returns CDR1 MNHEY and CDR2 SMNVEV (reference sequence). The ends were cut back, 6 bases at V and 0 bases at J, with 9 bases in the middle. Original methodology: Using reference gene primer amplification, nucleated cell counts were estimated. Here immunoSEQ multiplex PCR was the method, and the copy in TCRdb shows in-frame clones only, minus some. The DNA was the basis for D and trimming; V, J and clone size are from that table. The table shows around 400,000 clones, with roughly 90% occurring only once.

V is TRBV27 and J is TRBJ2-7; D might be TRBD2 (6 bases). Sequences were obtained from peripheral blood. This receptor was obtained from a man between 40 and 49 years old with acute or convalescent COVID-19. The CDR3 spells CASRVGGSYEQYF. The CDR3 nucleotides are TGTGCCAGCAGGGTGGGGGGCTCCTACGAGCAGTACTTC.